These 23 T cell receptor beta chains were all obtained from the same sample, sequenced in a study of shared clonotypes between healthy human individuals. The table came from immunoSEQ multiplex PCR; TCRdb's copy has only in-frame clones and leaves some out. Of over a million clones in the sample, around three quarters were seen once. The sequenced material came from memory CD4+ T cells from PBMCs. Subset: CD45RA-negative fraction. The receptors stem from a man between 18 and 35 years old in good health. Some clones in this sample may be carry-over from other donors' samples.

Here the CDR3 reads CASAPNRVNTGELFF. DNA for the CDR3: TGTGCCAGCGCCCCCAACAGGGTTAACACCGGGGAGCTGTTTTTT. The V call is TRBV11-2, the J call TRBJ2-2, with D possibly matching TRBD1 (6 bases). This CDR3 is built from 15 residues. Germline lookup yields CDR1 SGHAT and CDR2 FQNNGV. Trimming shortened V by 8 bases and J by 2 bases, and 15 bases separated the two germline ends.

A few counts support this clone. The chain is built from TRBV6-1 and TRBJ1-1, with D uncertain. The CDR3 sequence is 14 residues long. Trimming pared 8 bases from V and 0 bases from J, leaving 13 bases between. Germline V gene data show CDR1 as MNHNS and CDR2 as SASEGT. This CDR3 reads CASLAAVMNTEAFF. CDR3 nucleotide sequence: TGTGCCAGCCTTGCGGCAGTAATGAACACTGAAGCTTTCTTT.

This chain joins TRBV18 and TRBJ1-2; 8 nucleotides line up with TRBD1. The ends lost 3 bases at V and 6 bases at J; junction bases unmatched: 6. The CDR3 contains 14 residues. Germline CDR1 and CDR2: KGHSH and LQKENI. DNA of the CDR3: TGTGCCAGCTCACCGACAGGGGAACCGAATGGCTACACCTTC. Translating gives CASSPTGEPNGYTF. Supplemented by reference TRBV18 and TRBJ1-2, the full variable domain reads NAGVMQNPRHLVRRRGQEARLRCSPMKGHSHVYWYRQLPEEGLKFMVYLQKENIIDESGMPKERFSAEFPKEGPSILRIQQVVRGDSAAYFCASSPTGEPNGYTFGSGTRLTVV.

This chain connects TRBV11-1 to TRBJ2-2; D could derive from TRBD1 or TRBD2 (6 bases each). CDR1 is SGHAT, CDR2 FQDESV, per germline (reference sequence). The length of the CDR3 is 18 residues. Trimming took off 2 bases at V and 4 bases at J, with 20 bases between the two ends. Here the CDR3 reads CASSLLLSGASFTGELFF. The CDR3 region has the DNA TGTGCCAGCAGCTTATTGTTATCGGGGGCCTCCTTCACCGGGGAGCTGTTTTTT.

The rearrangement links TRBV11-2 to TRBJ2-7, with D tentatively TRBD2 (5 bases). CDR1 and CDR2 from the germline V gene are SGHAT and FQNNGV. The V end was cut by 5 bases, the J end by 0 bases, with 14 bases between. The CDR3 is 15 residues long. CDR3 in DNA: TGTGCCAGCAGCCGGGGTGGGCAGAGCTCCTACGAGCAGTACTTC. This sequence encodes CASSRGGQSSYEQYF.

In this sample, this clone turned up once. The chain uses TRBV18 and TRBJ1-5; possibly TRBD1 for D (5 bases). CDR3 length: 14 residues. V lost 6 bases and J 7 bases, leaving 16 bases between the germline ends. CDR1 KGHSH and CDR2 LQKENI come from the germline V gene. The CDR3 DNA is TGTGCCAGCTCGCCAGGACAAGGGCCCCAGCCCCAGCATTTT. Translation gives CASSPGQGPQPQHF.

This clone has ten or more counts. The gene calls are TRBV6-6 and TRBJ1-1; D is undetermined. This CDR3 has 15 residues. The germline V gene encodes CDR1 MNHNY and CDR2 SVGAGI (reference sequence). The ends were cut back, 0 bases at V and 1 base at J, with 9 bases in the middle. The chain's CDR3 is CASSYSRQKNTEAFF. CDR3 DNA: TGTGCCAGCAGTTACTCGAGGCAGAAGAACACTGAAGCTTTCTTT.

J is TRBJ2-1 and V is TRBV4-1; TRBD2 agrees at 12 bases. The V and J ends lost 1 base and 0 bases, in that order; junction bases with no gene match: 7. This CDR3 is built from 19 residues. Germline lookup yields CDR1 MGHRA and CDR2 YSYEKL. The CDR3 protein is CASSQAPLAGGRSYNEQFF. The CDR3 nucleotides read TGCGCCAGCAGCCAAGCCCCTCTAGCGGGAGGGCGCTCCTACAATGAGCAGTTCTTC.

The chain couples TRBV5-1 to TRBJ2-7; no definite D call. The CDR3 sequence is 14 residues long. Germline CDR1 is SGHRS and CDR2 is YFSETQ. The V end lost 4 bases, the J end lost 1 base, and 12 bases lay between the germline ends. The CDR3 reads CASSPPSRSYEQYF. In DNA form, the CDR3 reads TGCGCCAGCAGCCCCCCGTCCAGGTCCTACGAGCAGTACTTC.

The chain is built from TRBV11-3 and TRBJ2-5, with 9 bases lining up with TRBD1. The CDR3 consists of 16 residues. The V gene end was trimmed by 4 bases and the J gene end by 2 bases; junction bases not matched to a gene: 8. The germline gives CDR1 SGHNT, CDR2 YENEEA. The DNA of the CDR3 is TGTGCCAGCAGCTCAGGACAGGGGCTTGGTCAAGAGACCCAGTACTTC. Its protein product is CASSSGQGLGQETQYF. The full variable domain, in which reference TRBV11-3 and TRBJ2-5 provide the parts outside the CDR3, is EAGVVQSPRYKIIEKKQPVAFWCNPISGHNTLYWYLQNLGQGPELLIRYENEEAVDDSQLPKDRFSAERLKGVDSTLKIQPAELGDSAVYLCASSSGQGLGQETQYFGPGTRLLVL.

The V call is TRBV5-1, the J call TRBJ2-5, with TRBD1 as a possible D gene (5 bases). This CDR3 has 12 residues. CDR1 is SGHRS and CDR2 is YFSETQ in the germline V gene. V lost 3 bases and J lost 5, with 8 bases in between. The CDR3 protein is CASSSGLETQYF. In DNA, the CDR3 is TGCGCCAGCAGCTCAGGGTTGGAGACCCAGTACTTC.

The rearrangement links TRBV29-1 to TRBJ1-1; the D is unclear. Germline V gives CDR1 SQVTM, CDR2 ANQGSEA. The V and J ends lost 2 bases and 1 base respectively, with 8 bases between them. There are 13 residues in the CDR3. CDR3 sequence: CSVEMQRNTEAFF. The DNA for the CDR3 is TGCAGCGTTGAAATGCAGAGGAACACTGAAGCTTTCTTT.

The genes are TRBV28 and TRBJ2-3; TRBD2 matches 9 bases. In germline, CDR1 is MDHEN, CDR2 SYDVKM. This CDR3 is built from 19 residues. Trimming removed 6 bases from V and 3 bases from J; junction bases left unmatched: 19. CDR3 in amino acids: CASRTGAGGPAGLTDTQYF. The CDR3 region has the DNA TGTGCCAGCAGGACGGGGGCGGGAGGGCCGGCCGGGTTGACAGATACGCAGTATTTT.

This rearrangement joins TRBV7-3 to TRBJ1-2; D possibly corresponds to TRBD1 (5 bases). The CDR3 has 17 amino acids. Germline lookup yields CDR1 SGHTA and CDR2 FQGTGA. Trimming took 1 base from V and 4 from J, leaving 19 bases between them. CDR3 nucleotide sequence: TGTGCCAGCAGCTTAAAGGTCATTGGTGCAGGGTTCTATGGCTACACCTTC. As protein: CASSLKVIGAGFYGYTF.

This rearrangement joins TRBV25-1 to TRBJ2-1, with D possibly being TRBD2 (7 bases). Germline CDR1 MGHDK, CDR2 SYGVNS. The length of the CDR3 is 17 residues. The V and J ends lost 3 bases and 0 bases respectively, with 15 bases between them. The CDR3 loop is CASSDPGGGSSYNEQFF. The DNA of the CDR3 is TGTGCCAGCAGTGATCCTGGGGGCGGGAGCTCCTACAATGAGCAGTTCTTC.

This clone was picked up a small number of times. The V gene is TRBV2, the J gene TRBJ1-1; D remains unclear. V lost 1 base to trimming and J lost 6 bases, with 12 bases between them. The CDR3 extends over 14 amino acids. The V gene's germline CDR1 is SNHLY and CDR2 FYNNEI. CDR3 sequence: CASSEELVLAEAFF. The CDR3 nucleotides read TGTGCCAGCAGTGAAGAGTTGGTATTGGCTGAAGCTTTCTTT.

This clone has more than one count but fewer than ten. The chain is built from TRBV7-9 and TRBJ1-1; D is uncertain. This CDR3 is built from 13 residues. Trimming took off 0 bases at V and 5 bases at J, with 7 bases between the two ends. CDR1 and CDR2 from the germline V gene are SEHNR and FQNEAQ (reference sequence). The CDR3 protein is CASSLAAATEAFF. Here the CDR3 DNA reads TGTGCCAGCAGCTTAGCGGCGGCGACTGAAGCTTTCTTT. Complete variable domain (other parts from reference TRBV7-9 and TRBJ1-1): DTGVSQNPRHKITKRGQNVTFRCDPISEHNRLYWYRQTLGQGPEFLTYFQNEAQLEKSRLLSDRFSAERPKGSFSTLEIQRTEQGDSAMYLCASSLAAATEAFFGQGTRLTVV.

The V and J genes are TRBV25-1 and TRBJ1-1, with a possible D match to TRBD1 (5 bases). Trimming pared 5 bases from V and 13 bases from J, leaving 14 bases between. CDR3 size: 11 residues. Germline V CDR1 and CDR2: MGHDK, SYGVNS. This CDR3 is CASSTRDAGFF. The CDR3 nucleotides read TGTGCCAGCAGTACCCGGGACGCAGGTTTCTTT.

This clone was detected only a few times. The chain employs TRBV18 and TRBJ1-1; 8 nucleotides agree with TRBD1. The junction had 3 bases not matched to a gene; V was cut back by 5 bases and J by 4 bases. The CDR3 loop spans 13 amino acids. Germline loops: CDR1 KGHSH, CDR2 LQKENI. Written as DNA, the CDR3 is TGTGCCAGCTCAAAAACAGGGGGCACTGAAGCTTTCTTT. This codes for CASSKTGGTEAFF.

The chain recombines TRBV9 with TRBJ1-3; perhaps TRBD1 as D (5 bases). Trimming removed 0 bases at V and 4 bases at J, with 14 bases between. This CDR3 contains 16 residues. Germline V gives CDR1 SGDLS, CDR2 YYNGEE. In nucleotides, the CDR3 is TGTGCCAGCAGCGTAGCTACTTGGGGGTTCGGAAACACCATATATTTT. It codes for CASSVATWGFGNTIYF.

The chain employs TRBV19 and TRBJ2-3; 9 nucleotides agree with TRBD2. Trimming cost V 6 bases and J 1 base; bases outside gene matches: 2. The CDR3 totals 14 residues. Germline CDR1 LNHDA, CDR2 SQIVND (reference sequence). The CDR3 protein is CASRPSGGTDTQYF. DNA of the CDR3: TGTGCCAGTAGGCCTAGCGGGGGCACAGATACGCAGTATTTT.

This rearrangement joins TRBV30 to TRBJ2-7; TRBD1 aligns across 10 bases. Germline V gene sequence: CDR1 GTSNPN, CDR2 SVGIG (reference sequence). CDR3 length: 15 residues. J was trimmed by 2 bases and V by 3 bases; bases with no gene match: 7. This chain's CDR3 is CAWRYGTGETYEQYF. The CDR3 region has the DNA TGTGCCTGGAGGTATGGGACAGGGGAAACCTACGAGCAGTACTTC. Looking up the rest from reference TRBV30 and TRBJ2-7 gives the full variable domain: SQTIHQWPATLVQPVGSPLSLECTVEGTSNPNLYWYRQAAGRGLQLLFYSVGIGQISSEVPQNLSASRPQDRQFILSSKKLLLSDSGFYLCAWRYGTGETYEQYFGPGTRLTVT.

The sample holds a few counts of this clone. Other DNA variants within this sample encode the same CDR3. The chain uses TRBV5-1 and TRBJ1-4, with D perhaps TRBD1 (6 bases). The CDR3 loop spans 14 amino acids. Per the germline V gene, CDR1 is SGHRS and CDR2 is YFSETQ. V lost 4 bases, J lost 8 bases, and 15 bases lay in between. Here the CDR3 DNA reads TGCGCCAGCAGCCCGGAGGGGGGGGGCGAAAAACTGTTTTTT. Protein sequence: CASSPEGGGEKLFF.